A single sample is the source of the 24 T cell receptor beta chains below, sequenced in a study of OX40 agonist ivuxolimab in advanced cancers. Method: immunoSEQ multiplex PCR; TCRdb's copy keeps in-frame clones and lacks some. The sample has under 55,000 clones; 80% to 90% are singletons. Sequenced material: CD4+ or CD8+ T cells sorted from blood, taken in a trial of the OX40 agonist ivuxolimab. These receptors all stem from an adult with an advanced solid tumor such as melanoma, head and neck, liver or kidney cancer.

The chain employs TRBV19 and TRBJ2-3; possible D gene TRBD1, 5 bases. Deletions cut 4 bases from V and 5 bases from J, with 10 bases between. CDR1 is LNHDA, CDR2 SQIVND, per germline (reference sequence). CDR3 size: 13 residues. CDR3 in amino acids: CASSRDRGDTQYF. CDR3 DNA sequence: TGTGCCAGTAGTAGAGACAGAGGAGATACGCAGTATTTT.

This rearrangement joins TRBV5-1 to TRBJ2-7; a weak D match, TRBD1 (6 bases). This CDR3 comprises 15 residues. The V gene's germline CDR1 is SGHRS and CDR2 YFSETQ. Trimming removed 1 base at V and 0 bases at J, with 11 bases between. The DNA for the CDR3 is TGCGCCAGCAGCTTGACAGGGATTGCCTCCTACGAGCAGTACTTC. It yields the protein CASSLTGIASYEQYF.

The rearrangement links TRBV10-3 to TRBJ1-1; D not resolved. The CDR3 is 12 amino acids. Germline lookup yields CDR1 ENHRY and CDR2 SYGVKD. The V end lost 6 bases, the J end lost 2 bases, and 7 bases lay between the germline ends. CDR3 in amino acids: CAIRELNTEAFF. DNA for the CDR3: TGTGCCATCAGGGAACTCAACACTGAAGCTTTCTTT.

The J gene is TRBJ2-7, the V gene TRBV19, with D unresolved. The ends were cut back, 4 bases at V and 2 bases at J, with 18 bases in the middle. Looked up from germline, CDR1 is LNHDA and CDR2 is SQIVND (reference sequence). The CDR3 sequence is 16 residues long. The CDR3 sequence is CASSTSGHPNTYEQYF. For the CDR3, the DNA is TGTGCCAGTAGTACATCGGGCCACCCGAATACCTACGAGCAGTACTTC.

V gene TRBV19 combines with J gene TRBJ2-1; D is ambiguous. The germline V gene has CDR1 LNHDA and CDR2 SQIVND (reference sequence). This CDR3 spans 13 amino acids. Trimming removed 3 bases from V and 4 bases from J, with 7 bases in between. This chain's CDR3 is CASSIVLYNEQFF. CDR3 bases: TGTGCCAGTAGTATTGTATTGTACAATGAGCAGTTCTTC. The whole variable domain, filled in from reference TRBV19 and TRBJ2-1, reads DGGITQSPKYLFRKEGQNVTLSCEQNLNHDAMYWYRQDPGQGLRLIYYSQIVNDFQKGDIAEGYSVSREKKESFPLTVTSAQKNPTAFYLCASSIVLYNEQFFGPGTRLTVL.

The V call is TRBV29-1, the J call TRBJ1-4, with D unclear. Germline V CDR1 and CDR2: SQVTM, ANQGSEA. V shed 5 bases and J shed 8 bases, with 18 bases lying between them. CDR3 length: 14 residues. The CDR3 sequence: CSVTDRRGVEKLFF. In DNA, the CDR3 is TGCAGCGTTACGGACCGTCGAGGTGTGGAAAAACTGTTTTTT.

The chain links TRBV11-1 to TRBJ2-1; TRBD1 is a possible D gene (6 bases). V was clipped by 3 bases and J by 4 bases, with 13 bases between them. The CDR3 is made up of 15 amino acids. CDR1 and CDR2 from the germline V gene are SGHAT and FQDESV (reference sequence). The DNA of the CDR3 is TGTGCCAGCAGCTTCAGGGGTCCGTCGTACAATGAGCAGTTCTTC. Encoded protein: CASSFRGPSYNEQFF.

This chain links TRBV15 with TRBJ1-2; 7 positions agree with TRBD1. V lost 4 bases, J lost 5 bases, and 4 bases stayed unmatched. Germline CDR1 LNHNV, CDR2 YYDKDF (reference sequence). This CDR3 region has 13 residues. Written as DNA, the CDR3 is TGTGCCACCAGCAAGGACAGGAATTATGGCTACACCTTC. The encoded protein is CATSKDRNYGYTF.

CDR3 nucleotides: TGTGCCAGTAGTATGTCCATCCAAGAGACCCAGTACTTC. This translates into CASSMSIQETQYF. J is TRBJ2-5 and V is TRBV19; D is ambiguous. Trimming removed 3 bases from V and 1 base from J, with 6 bases in between. Germline assignment: CDR1 LNHDA and CDR2 SQIVND (reference sequence). The CDR3 is made up of 13 amino acids.

The chain carries TRBV18 and TRBJ1-1, with TRBD1 as a possible D gene (5 bases). The CDR3 sequence is 15 residues long. With 2 bases removed from V and 5 bases from J, the gap between germline ends came to 15 bases. In germline, CDR1 is KGHSH, CDR2 LQKENI. The CDR3, as DNA: TGTGCCAGCTCACCAGGTCTGGGGACCCATACTGAAGCTTTCTTT. It translates to CASSPGLGTHTEAFF.

The rearrangement uses TRBV5-8 and TRBJ1-3; D perhaps matches TRBD1 (5 bases). The CDR3 length is 16 residues. The V gene lost 1 base and the J gene lost 2 bases, with 13 bases spanning the gap. Germline CDR1 SGHTS, CDR2 YDEGEE. CDR3 DNA sequence: TGTGCCAGCAGCTTGTTAGGGGTGGCGGCTGGAAACACCATATATTTT. Amino acid sequence: CASSLLGVAAGNTIYF. The full variable domain, its missing parts supplied by reference TRBV5-8 and TRBJ1-3, is EAGVTQSPTHLIKTRGQQATLRCSPISGHTSVYWYQQALGLGLQFLLWYDEGEERNRGNFPPRFSGRQFPNYSSELNVNALELEDSALYLCASSLLGVAAGNTIYFGEGSWLTVV.

This clone was recorded only once. The chain couples TRBV5-4 to TRBJ2-3; unclear D gene. The CDR3 covers 15 residues. Germline CDR1 and CDR2: SGHNT and YYREEE (reference sequence). Trimming took off 1 base at V and 1 base at J, with 10 bases between the two ends. CDR3 region: CASSLNVVGTDTQYF. The CDR3 DNA reads as TGTGCCAGCAGCTTGAATGTGGTGGGCACAGATACGCAGTATTTT.

The gene calls are TRBV2 and TRBJ2-5, with D perhaps matching TRBD1 (5 bases). The CDR3 is 14 amino acids. The V end lost 7 bases, the J end lost 5 bases, and 17 bases lay between the germline ends. In germline, CDR1 is SNHLY, CDR2 FYNNEI. In DNA form, the CDR3 reads TGTGCCAGCACCTCGGACAACATAGGGGAGACCCAGTACTTC. It translates to CASTSDNIGETQYF. The complete variable domain, with remaining parts taken from reference TRBV2 and TRBJ2-5, reads EPEVTQTPSHQVTQMGQEVILRCVPISNHLYFYWYRQILGQKVEFLVSFYNNEISEKSEIFDDQFSVERPDGSNFTLKIRSTKLEDSAMYFCASTSDNIGETQYFGPGTRLLVL.

The chain employs TRBV9 and TRBJ1-6; D remains unclear. Germline CDR1 SGDLS, CDR2 YYNGEE. Trimming pared 3 bases from V and 8 bases from J, leaving 15 bases between. This CDR3 region has 15 residues. The CDR3 here is CASSAGRHNDSPLHF. CDR3 DNA sequence: TGTGCCAGCAGCGCCGGTAGGCATAACGATTCACCCCTCCACTTT.

The V call is TRBV5-1, the J call TRBJ2-5; weak D call: TRBD2 (5 bases). Germline V gene sequence: CDR1 SGHRS, CDR2 YFSETQ. CDR3 size: 14 residues. Trimming took off 5 bases at V and 2 bases at J, with 13 bases between the two ends. CDR3 DNA: TGCGCCAGCAGATTCGGATCGGGGCAAGAGACCCAGTACTTC. Translated: CASRFGSGQETQYF.

In DNA form, the CDR3 reads TGTGCCAGCAGCCTCAGCCAGGGGGGCCGAGGAGAGACCCAGTACTTC. This translates into CASSLSQGGRGETQYF. J is TRBJ2-5 and V is TRBV11-2; D possibly corresponds to TRBD1 (7 bases). The CDR3 has 16 residues. V lost 5 bases to trimming and J lost 4 bases, with 20 bases between them. CDR1 and CDR2 from the germline V gene are SGHAT and FQNNGV.

The genes are TRBV9 and TRBJ1-6, with 10 bases matching TRBD1. V lost 1 base to trimming and J lost 9 bases; unmatched junction nucleotides: 13. The CDR3 has 18 amino acids. In germline, CDR1 is SGDLS, CDR2 YYNGEE. The CDR3 region is CASSVLGTGVSVGSPLHF. The CDR3 DNA reads as TGTGCCAGCAGCGTACTCGGGACAGGGGTATCCGTTGGTTCACCCCTCCACTTT. The whole variable domain, remainder taken from reference TRBV9 and TRBJ1-6, is DSGVTQTPKHLITATGQRVTLRCSPRSGDLSVYWYQQSLDQGLQFLIQYYNGEERAKGNILERFSAQQFPDLHSELNLSSLELGDSALYFCASSVLGTGVSVGSPLHFGNGTRLTVT.

This clone came up a few times. The V gene is TRBV25-1, the J gene TRBJ2-5; no firm D call. The CDR3 length is 14 residues. The ends were cut back, 1 base at V and 2 bases at J, with 8 bases in the middle. CDR1 is MGHDK, CDR2 SYGVNS, per germline. The DNA for the CDR3 is TGTGCCAGCAGTGAATTCAACACACAAGAGACCCAGTACTTC. Encoded protein: CASSEFNTQETQYF. Looking up the rest from reference TRBV25-1 and TRBJ2-5 gives the full variable domain: EADIYQTPRYLVIGTGKKITLECSQTMGHDKMYWYQQDPGMELHLIHYSYGVNSTEKGDLSSESTVSRIRTEHFPLTLESARPSHTSQYLCASSEFNTQETQYFGPGTRLLVL.

DNA for the CDR3: TGTGCCAGTAGTATAGATTGGTCAGGGTCCGGGGAGCTGTTTTTT. The encoded protein is CASSIDWSGSGELFF. The chain links TRBV19 to TRBJ2-2, with D perhaps TRBD1 (5 bases). The V end was cut by 0 bases, the J end by 6 bases, with 11 bases between. CDR1 and CDR2 (germline): LNHDA, SQIVND (reference sequence). The CDR3 is 15 residues long.

The V gene is TRBV5-7, the J gene TRBJ1-2; 9 positions agree with TRBD1. TRBV5-7 is classed as an ORF, of uncertain function. The CDR3 is 15 amino acids. With V trimmed by 4 bases and J by 8 bases, 12 bases remained unmatched. In DNA, the CDR3 is TGTGCCAGCAGCCTCCCCGGGACAGGGATGAGAGGCTACACCTTC. Protein product: CASSLPGTGMRGYTF.

This chain connects TRBV4-1 to TRBJ1-2; tentatively, D is TRBD1 (5 bases). The length of the CDR3 is 14 residues. Germline CDR1 and CDR2: MGHRA and YSYEKL. The V and J ends lost 1 base and 4 bases respectively, with 10 bases between them. The CDR3 DNA sequence: TGCGCCAGCAGCCAAGGGCTCAGGGCCTATGGCTACACCTTC. It yields the protein CASSQGLRAYGYTF.

The chain is built from TRBV14 and TRBJ1-1; 9 bases fit TRBD1. There are 20 residues in the CDR3. Germline CDR1 and CDR2: SGHDN and FVKESK. The V gene end was trimmed by 4 bases and the J gene end by 4 bases; junction bases not matched to a gene: 22. In nucleotides, the CDR3 is TGTGCCAGCAGCCCGAAGTTGTTCTTTAGTTCTGGGACAGGGAGCACTGAAGCTTTCTTT. It codes for CASSPKLFFSSGTGSTEAFF.

This clone occurred a few times. The chain uses TRBV29-1 and TRBJ2-5, with unresolved D. Germline assignment: CDR1 SQVTM and CDR2 ANQGSEA. V was cut by 3 bases and J by 5 bases, with 10 bases left in between. This CDR3 contains 12 residues. As DNA, the CDR3 is TGCAGCGTTGACGGTAGCCGGGAGACCCAGTACTTC. This encodes CSVDGSRETQYF.

The chain has TRBV6-1 and TRBJ2-2; D gene unclear. CDR1 is MNHNS, CDR2 SASEGT, per germline. V was shortened by 11 bases and J by 3 bases, with 10 bases between the two germline ends. This CDR3 has 12 amino acids. For the CDR3, the DNA is TGTGCCTATGACCCGGACACCGGGGAGCTGTTTTTT. It is translated as CAYDPDTGELFF.